The following is a TCR beta chain sequence with its context. This specimen belongs to a study of regulatory T cells in long-lasting Graves disease. The CDR3 is made up of 14 amino acids. Germline CDR1 and CDR2: MGHRA and YSYEKL. V shed 4 bases and J shed 5 bases, with 15 bases lying between them. Time point described: newly diagnosed GD, antithyroid drugs for less than 3 months. The authors made the TCR library using RNA they extracted from PBMCs. Building of the TCR beta libraries involved iRepertoire HTBI primers and Arm-PCR of CDR3 regions. In TCRdb, the multiplex PCR reads were re-called with MiXCR into one record per CDR3 protein. The repertoire holds around 250,000 distinct CDR3 sequences, with about 17% as singletons. The sample was also linked to a second study, of T cells in Graves' hyperthyroidism and ophthalmopathy. As that report states: The model foresaw ophthalmopathy a median roughly 6.5 months prior to onset.

The receptor's source is a woman under 40 with Graves disease. Sequenced material: peripheral blood mononuclear cells (PBMCs), taken at new diagnosis, from a patient treated with antithyroid drugs. The gene calls are TRBV4-1 and TRBJ2-7; D may match TRBD1 or TRBD2 (5 bases each). The CDR3 is CASSPGTQPHEQYF. CDR3 bases: TGCGCCAGCAGCCCGGGGACCCAGCCCCACGAGCAGTACTTC.